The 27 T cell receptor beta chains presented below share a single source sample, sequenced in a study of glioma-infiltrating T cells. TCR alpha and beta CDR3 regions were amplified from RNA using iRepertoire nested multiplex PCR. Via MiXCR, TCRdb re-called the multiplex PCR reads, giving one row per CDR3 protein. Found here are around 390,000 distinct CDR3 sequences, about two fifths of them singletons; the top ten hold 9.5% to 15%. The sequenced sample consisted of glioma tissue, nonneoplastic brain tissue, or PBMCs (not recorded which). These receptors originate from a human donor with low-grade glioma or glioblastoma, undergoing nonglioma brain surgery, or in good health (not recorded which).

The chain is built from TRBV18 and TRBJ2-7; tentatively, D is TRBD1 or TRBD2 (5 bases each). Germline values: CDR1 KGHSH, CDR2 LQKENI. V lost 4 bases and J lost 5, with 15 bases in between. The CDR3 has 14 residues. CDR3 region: CASSQPGPDHEQYF. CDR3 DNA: TGTGCCAGCTCACAGCCGGGACCCGATCACGAGCAGTACTTC.

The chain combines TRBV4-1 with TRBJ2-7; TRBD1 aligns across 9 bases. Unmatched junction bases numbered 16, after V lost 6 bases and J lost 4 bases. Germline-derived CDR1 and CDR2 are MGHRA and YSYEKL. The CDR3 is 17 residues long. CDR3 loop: CASRQISGTGILYEQYF. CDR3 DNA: TGCGCCAGCAGACAGATCTCCGGGACAGGGATATTATACGAGCAGTACTTC.

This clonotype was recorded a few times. This CDR3 is CASEATALINYGYTF. In nucleotides, the CDR3 is TGTGCCAGCGAGGCGACAGCTTTAATTAACTATGGCTACACCTTC. This chain joins TRBV7-9 and TRBJ1-2; a weak D match, TRBD1 (5 bases). Germline lookup yields CDR1 SEHNR and CDR2 FQNEAQ (reference sequence). The CDR3 loop spans 15 amino acids. V was clipped by 8 bases and J by 1 base, with 17 bases between them.

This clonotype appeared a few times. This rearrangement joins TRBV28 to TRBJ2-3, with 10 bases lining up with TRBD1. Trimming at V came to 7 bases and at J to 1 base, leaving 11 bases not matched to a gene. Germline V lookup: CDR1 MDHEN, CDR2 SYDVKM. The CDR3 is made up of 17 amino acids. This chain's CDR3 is CASTKNFGTGGTDTQYF. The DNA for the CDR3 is TGTGCCAGCACCAAAAACTTCGGGACAGGGGGCACAGATACGCAGTATTTT.

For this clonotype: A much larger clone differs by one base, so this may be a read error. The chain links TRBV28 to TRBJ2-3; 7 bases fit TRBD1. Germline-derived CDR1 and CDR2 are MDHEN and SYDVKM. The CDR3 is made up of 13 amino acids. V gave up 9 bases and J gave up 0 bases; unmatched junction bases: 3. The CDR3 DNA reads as TGTGCCAGATACAGGGGAAGCACAGATACGCAGTATTTT. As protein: CARYRGSTDTQYF.

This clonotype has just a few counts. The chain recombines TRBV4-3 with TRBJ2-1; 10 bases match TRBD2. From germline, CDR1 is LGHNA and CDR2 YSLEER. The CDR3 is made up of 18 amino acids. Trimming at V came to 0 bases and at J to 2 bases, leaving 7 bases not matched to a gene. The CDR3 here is CASSQDASGSAPYNEQFF. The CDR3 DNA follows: TGCGCCAGCAGCCAAGACGCTAGCGGGAGTGCCCCCTACAATGAGCAGTTCTTC.

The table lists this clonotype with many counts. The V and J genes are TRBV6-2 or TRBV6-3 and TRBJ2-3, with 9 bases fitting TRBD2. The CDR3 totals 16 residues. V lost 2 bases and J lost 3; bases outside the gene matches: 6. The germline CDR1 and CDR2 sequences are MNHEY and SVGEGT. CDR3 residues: CASSYQGLAKTDTQYF. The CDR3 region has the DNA TGTGCCAGCAGTTACCAGGGACTAGCAAAGACAGATACGCAGTATTTT.

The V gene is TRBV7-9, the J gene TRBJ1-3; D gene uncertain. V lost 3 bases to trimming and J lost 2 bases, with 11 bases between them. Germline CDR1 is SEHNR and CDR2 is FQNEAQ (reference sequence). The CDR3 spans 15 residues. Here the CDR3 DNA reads TGTGCCAGCAGCTTCGGACCTGCCCCTGGAAACACCATATATTTT. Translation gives CASSFGPAPGNTIYF.

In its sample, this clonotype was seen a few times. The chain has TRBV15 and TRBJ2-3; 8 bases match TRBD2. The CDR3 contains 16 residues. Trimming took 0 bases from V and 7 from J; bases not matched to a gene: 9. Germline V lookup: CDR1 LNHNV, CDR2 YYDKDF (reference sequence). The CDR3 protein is CATSRDRTSGPNTQYF. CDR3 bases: TGTGCCACCAGCAGAGATCGCACTAGCGGTCCCAATACGCAGTATTTT.

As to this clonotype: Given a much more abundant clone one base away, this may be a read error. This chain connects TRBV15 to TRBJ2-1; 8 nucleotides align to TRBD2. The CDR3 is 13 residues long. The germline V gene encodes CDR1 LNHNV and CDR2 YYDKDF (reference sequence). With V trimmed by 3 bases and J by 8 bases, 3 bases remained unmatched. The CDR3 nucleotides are TGTGCCACCAGCAGGAGACTAGCGTATGAGCAGTTCTTC. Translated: CATSRRLAYEQFF. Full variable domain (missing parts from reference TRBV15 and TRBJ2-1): DAMVIQNPRYQVTQFGKPVTLSCSQTLNHNVMYWYQQKSSQAPKLLFHYYDKDFNNEADTPDNFQSRRPNTSFCFLDIRSPGLGDTAMYLCATSRRLAYEQFFGPGTRLTVL.

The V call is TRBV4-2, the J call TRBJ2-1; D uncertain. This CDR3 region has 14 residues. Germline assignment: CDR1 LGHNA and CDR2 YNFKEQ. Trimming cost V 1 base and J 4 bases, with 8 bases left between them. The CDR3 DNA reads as TGTGCCAGCAGCCAAGCGGGCCATTACAATGAGCAGTTCTTC. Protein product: CASSQAGHYNEQFF.

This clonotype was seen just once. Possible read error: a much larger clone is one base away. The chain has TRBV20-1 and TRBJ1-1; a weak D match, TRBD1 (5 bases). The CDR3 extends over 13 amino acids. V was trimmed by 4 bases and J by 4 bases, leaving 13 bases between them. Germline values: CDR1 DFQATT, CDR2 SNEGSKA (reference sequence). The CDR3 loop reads CSAKQAPITEAFF. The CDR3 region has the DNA TGCAGTGCTAAACAGGCCCCGATCACTGAAGCTTTCTTT.

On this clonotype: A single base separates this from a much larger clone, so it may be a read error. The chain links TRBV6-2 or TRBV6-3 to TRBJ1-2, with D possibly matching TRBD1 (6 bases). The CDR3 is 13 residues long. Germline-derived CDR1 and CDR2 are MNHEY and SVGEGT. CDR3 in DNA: TGTGCCAGCAGTCGGACAGCGAACTATGGCTGCACCTTC. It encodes CASSRTANYGCTF.

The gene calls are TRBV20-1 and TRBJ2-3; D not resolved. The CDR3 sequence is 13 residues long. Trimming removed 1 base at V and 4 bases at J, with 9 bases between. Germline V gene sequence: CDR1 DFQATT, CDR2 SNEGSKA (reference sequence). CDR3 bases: TGCAGTGCTAGAGTCGTTGGCCCAGATACGCAGTATTTT. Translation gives CSARVVGPDTQYF.

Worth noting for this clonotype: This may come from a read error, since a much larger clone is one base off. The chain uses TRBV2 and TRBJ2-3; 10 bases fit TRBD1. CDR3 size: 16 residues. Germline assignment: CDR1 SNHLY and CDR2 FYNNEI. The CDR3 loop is CASSSPRTGGADTKYF. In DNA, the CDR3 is TGTGCCAGCAGTTCTCCTCGGACAGGGGGAGCAGATACGAAGTATTTT.

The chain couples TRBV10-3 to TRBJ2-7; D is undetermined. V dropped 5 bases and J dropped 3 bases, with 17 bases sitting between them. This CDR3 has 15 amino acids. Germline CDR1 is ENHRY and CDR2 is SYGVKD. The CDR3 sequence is CAISKPSRSLYEQYF. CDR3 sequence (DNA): TGTGCCATCAGTAAGCCTTCACGGTCGCTCTACGAGCAGTACTTC.

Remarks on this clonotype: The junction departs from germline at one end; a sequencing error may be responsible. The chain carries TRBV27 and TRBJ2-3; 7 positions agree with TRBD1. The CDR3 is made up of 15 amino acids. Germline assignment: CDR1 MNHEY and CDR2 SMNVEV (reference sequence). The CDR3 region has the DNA TGTGCCAGCAGTTTTAGCGCGAGGGGGACAGATACGCGGTATTTT. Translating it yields CASSFSARGTDTRYF.

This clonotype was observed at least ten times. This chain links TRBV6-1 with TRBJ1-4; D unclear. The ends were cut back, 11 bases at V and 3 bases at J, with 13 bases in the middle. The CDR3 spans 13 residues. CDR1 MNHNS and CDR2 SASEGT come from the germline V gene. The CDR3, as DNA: TGTGCCTCAGCAAGGGCGGCTAATGAAAAACTGTTTTTT. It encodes CASARAANEKLFF.

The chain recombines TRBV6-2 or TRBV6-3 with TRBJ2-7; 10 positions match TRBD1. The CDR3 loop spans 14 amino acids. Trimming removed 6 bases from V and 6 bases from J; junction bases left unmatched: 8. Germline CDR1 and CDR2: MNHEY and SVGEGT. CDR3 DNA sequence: TGTGCCAGCAGAGGAGGCGGGACAGGGGTCGAGCAGTACTTC. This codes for CASRGGGTGVEQYF.

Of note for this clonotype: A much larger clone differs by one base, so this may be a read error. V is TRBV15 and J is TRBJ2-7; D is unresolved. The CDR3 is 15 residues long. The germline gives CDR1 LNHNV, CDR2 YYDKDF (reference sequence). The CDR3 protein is CATSRDRLISYGQYF. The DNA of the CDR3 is TGTGCCACCAGCAGAGACCGTCTTATCTCCTACGGGCAGTACTTC.

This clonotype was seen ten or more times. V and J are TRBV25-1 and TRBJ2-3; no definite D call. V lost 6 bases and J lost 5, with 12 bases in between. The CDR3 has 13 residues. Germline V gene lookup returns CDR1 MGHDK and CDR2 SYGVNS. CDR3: CASSQRMGDTQYF. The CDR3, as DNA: TGTGCCAGCAGCCAAAGGATGGGAGATACGCAGTATTTT.

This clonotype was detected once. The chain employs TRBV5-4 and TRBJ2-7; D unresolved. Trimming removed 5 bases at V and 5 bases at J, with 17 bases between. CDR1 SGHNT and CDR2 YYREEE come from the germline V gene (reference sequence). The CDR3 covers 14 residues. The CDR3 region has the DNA TGTGCCAGCAGATCCTTCGGGCAGGCCCACGAGCAGTACTTC. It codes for CASRSFGQAHEQYF.

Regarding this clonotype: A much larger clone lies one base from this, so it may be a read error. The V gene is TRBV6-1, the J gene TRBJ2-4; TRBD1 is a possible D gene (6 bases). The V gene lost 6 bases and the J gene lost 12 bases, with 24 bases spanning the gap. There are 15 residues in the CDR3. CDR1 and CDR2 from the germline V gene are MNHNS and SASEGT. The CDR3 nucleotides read TGTGCCAGCAGCGAACAGGGACCCGAGGGGGACACTCAGTACTTC. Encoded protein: CASSEQGPEGDTQYF.

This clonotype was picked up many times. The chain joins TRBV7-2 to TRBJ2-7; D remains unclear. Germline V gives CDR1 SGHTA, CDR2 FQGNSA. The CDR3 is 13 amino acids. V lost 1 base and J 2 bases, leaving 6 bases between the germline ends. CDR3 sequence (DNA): TGTGCCAGCAGCTTAGTGGCTGCCTACGAGCAGTACTTC. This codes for CASSLVAAYEQYF.

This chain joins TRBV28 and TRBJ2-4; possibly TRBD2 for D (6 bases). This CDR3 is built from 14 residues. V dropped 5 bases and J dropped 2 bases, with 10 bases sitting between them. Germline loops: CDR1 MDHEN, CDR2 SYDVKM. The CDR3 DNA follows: TGTGCCAGCAGTGGGGGGAGGACCAAAAACATTCAGTACTTC. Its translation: CASSGGRTKNIQYF.

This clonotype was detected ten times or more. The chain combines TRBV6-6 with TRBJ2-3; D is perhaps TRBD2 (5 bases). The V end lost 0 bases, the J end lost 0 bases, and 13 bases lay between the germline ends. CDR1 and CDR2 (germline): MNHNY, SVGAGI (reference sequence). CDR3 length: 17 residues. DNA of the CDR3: TGTGCCAGCAGTTACTCCAGTAATCGGGATAGCACAGATACGCAGTATTTT. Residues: CASSYSSNRDSTDTQYF.

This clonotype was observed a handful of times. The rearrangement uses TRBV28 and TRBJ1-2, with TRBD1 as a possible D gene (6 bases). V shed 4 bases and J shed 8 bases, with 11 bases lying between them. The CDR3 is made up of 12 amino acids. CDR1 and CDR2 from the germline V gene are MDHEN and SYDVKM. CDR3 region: CASSSAGGGYTF. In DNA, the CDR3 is TGTGCCAGCAGTTCCGCCGGGGGCGGCTACACCTTC.